The clone carrying this T cell receptor beta chain was found many times. A library of TCRbeta sequences, prepared with unique molecular identifiers, was generated. Using its own MiXCR run on the PCR reads, TCRdb lists one record per CDR3 protein. The table lists about 200,000 distinct CDR3 sequences, roughly 15% of them singletons. The data originate from a study of T-cell reconstitution after alpha-beta-depleted transplantation in children. The CDR3 length is 14 residues. Per the germline V gene, CDR1 is SNHLY and CDR2 is FYNNEI. V shed 4 bases and J shed 2 bases, with 9 bases lying between them. The receptor was derived from a human donor who donated a stem cell graft to a child with acute lymphoblastic leukemia. V usage is TRBV2 and J usage is TRBJ1-5, with a possible D match to TRBD1 (5 bases). Sequences were derived from PBMCs from the stem cell graft donor, sampled from the stem cell graft. This chain's CDR3 is CASSGQGGNQPQHF. The CDR3 DNA reads as TGTGCCAGCAGTGGTCAGGGAGGCAATCAGCCCCAGCATTTT.